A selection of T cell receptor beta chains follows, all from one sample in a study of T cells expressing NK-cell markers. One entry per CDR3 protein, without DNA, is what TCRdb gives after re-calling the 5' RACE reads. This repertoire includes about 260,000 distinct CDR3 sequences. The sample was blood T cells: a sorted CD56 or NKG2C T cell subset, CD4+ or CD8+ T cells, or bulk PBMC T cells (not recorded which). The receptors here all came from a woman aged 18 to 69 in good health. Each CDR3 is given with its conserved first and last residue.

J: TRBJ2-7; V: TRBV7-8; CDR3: CASSLGDRLLLISRSYEQYF
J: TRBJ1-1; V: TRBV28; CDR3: CASSPQGWSEAFF
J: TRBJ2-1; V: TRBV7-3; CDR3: CASSSTGKPHNEQFF
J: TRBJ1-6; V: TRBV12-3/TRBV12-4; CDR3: CASSLGQGNSPLHF
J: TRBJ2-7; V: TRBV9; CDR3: CASSRDTSSYEQYF
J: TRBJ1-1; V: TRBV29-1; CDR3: CSVERWTEAFF
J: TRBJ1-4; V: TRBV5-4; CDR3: CASSPRAGGNEKLFF
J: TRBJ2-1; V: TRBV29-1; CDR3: CSVEFQLAGSEQFF
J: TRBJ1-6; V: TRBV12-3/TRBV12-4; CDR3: CASSLRQGNSPLHF
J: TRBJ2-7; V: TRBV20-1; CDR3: CSARGQAAYEQYF
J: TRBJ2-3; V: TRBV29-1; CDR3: CSVVAGVPDTQYF
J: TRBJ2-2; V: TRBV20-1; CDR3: CSARGGRMVTGELFF
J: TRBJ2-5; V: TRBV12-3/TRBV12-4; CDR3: CASSPDWAGETQYF
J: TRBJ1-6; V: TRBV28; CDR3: CASSRERANSPLHF
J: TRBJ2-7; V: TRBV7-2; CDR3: CASSWNSGTSYEQYF
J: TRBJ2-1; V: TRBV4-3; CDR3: CASSPSGTPNNEQFF
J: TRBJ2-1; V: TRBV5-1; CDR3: CASSLLPGQVYNEQFF